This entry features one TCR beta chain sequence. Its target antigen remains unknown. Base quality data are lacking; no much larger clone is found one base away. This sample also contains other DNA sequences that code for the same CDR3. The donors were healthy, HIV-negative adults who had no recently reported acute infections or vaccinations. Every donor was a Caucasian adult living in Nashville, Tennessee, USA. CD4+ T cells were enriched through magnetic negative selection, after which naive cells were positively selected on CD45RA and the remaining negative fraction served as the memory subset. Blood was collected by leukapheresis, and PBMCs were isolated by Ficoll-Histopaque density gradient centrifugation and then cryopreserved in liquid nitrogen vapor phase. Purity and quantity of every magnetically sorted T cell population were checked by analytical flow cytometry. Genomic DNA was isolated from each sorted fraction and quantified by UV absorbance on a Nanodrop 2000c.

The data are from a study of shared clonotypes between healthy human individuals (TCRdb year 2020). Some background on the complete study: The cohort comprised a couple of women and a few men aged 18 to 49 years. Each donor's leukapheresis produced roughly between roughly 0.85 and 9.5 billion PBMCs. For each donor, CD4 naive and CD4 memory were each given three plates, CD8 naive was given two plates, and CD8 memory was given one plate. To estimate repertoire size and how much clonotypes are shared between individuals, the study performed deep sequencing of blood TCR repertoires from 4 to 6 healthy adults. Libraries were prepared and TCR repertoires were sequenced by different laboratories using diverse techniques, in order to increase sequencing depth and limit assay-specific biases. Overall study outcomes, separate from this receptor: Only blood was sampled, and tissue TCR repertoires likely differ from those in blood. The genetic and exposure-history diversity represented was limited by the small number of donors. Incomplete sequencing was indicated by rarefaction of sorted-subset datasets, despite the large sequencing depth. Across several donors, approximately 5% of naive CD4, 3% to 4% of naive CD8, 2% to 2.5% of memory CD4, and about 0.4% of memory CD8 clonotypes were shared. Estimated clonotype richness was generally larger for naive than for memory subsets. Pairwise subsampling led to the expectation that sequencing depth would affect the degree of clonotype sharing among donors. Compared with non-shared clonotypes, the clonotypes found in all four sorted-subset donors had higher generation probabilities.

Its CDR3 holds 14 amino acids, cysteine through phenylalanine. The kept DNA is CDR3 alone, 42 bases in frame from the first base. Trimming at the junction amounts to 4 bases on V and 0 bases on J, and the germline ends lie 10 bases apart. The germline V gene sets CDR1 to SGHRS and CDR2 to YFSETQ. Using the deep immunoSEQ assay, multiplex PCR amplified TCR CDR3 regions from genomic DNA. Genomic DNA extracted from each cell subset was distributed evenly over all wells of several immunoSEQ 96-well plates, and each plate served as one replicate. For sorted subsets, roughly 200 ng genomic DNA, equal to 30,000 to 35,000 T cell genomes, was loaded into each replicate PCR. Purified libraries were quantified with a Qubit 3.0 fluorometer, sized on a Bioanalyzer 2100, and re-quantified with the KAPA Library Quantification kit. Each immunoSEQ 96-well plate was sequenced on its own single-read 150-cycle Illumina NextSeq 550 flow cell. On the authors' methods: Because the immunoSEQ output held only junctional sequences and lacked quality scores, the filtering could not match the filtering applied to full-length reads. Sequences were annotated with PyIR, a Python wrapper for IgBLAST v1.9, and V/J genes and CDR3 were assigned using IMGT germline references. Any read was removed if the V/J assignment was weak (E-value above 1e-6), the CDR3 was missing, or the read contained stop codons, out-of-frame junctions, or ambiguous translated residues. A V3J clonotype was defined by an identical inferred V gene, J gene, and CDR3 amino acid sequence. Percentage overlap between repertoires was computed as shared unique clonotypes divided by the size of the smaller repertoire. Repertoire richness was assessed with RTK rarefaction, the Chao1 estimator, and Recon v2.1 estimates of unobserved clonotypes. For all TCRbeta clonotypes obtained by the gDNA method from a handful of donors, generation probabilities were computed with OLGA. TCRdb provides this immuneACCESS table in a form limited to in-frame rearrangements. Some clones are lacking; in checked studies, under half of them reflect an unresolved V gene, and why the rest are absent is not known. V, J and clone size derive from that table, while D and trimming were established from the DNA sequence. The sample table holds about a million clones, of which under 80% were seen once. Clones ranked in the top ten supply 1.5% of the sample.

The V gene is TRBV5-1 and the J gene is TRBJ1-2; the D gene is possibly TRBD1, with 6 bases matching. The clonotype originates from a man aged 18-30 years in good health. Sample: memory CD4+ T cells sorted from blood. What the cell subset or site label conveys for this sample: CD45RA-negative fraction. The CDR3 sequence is CASSPGDTNYGYTF. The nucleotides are TGCGCCAGCAGCCCGGGGGACACTAACTATGGCTACACCTTC.